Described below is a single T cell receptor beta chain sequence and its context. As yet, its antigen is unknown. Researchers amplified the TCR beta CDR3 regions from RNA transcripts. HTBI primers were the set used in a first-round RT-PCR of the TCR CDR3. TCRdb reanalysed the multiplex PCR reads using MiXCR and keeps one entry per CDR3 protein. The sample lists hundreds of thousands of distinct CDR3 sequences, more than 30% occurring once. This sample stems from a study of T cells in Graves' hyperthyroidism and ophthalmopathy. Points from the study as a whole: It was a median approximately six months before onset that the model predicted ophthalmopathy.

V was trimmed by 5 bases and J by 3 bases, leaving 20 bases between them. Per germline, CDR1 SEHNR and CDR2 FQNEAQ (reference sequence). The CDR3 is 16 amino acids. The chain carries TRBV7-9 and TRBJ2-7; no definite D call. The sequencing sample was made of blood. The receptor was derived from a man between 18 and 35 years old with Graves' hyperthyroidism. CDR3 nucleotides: TGTGCCAGCAGCGCATTCGTGGGCCAGGCAAGCTACGAGCAGTACTTC. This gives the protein CASSAFVGQASYEQYF. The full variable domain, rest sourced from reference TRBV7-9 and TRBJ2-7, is DTGVSQNPRHKITKRGQNVTFRCDPISEHNRLYWYRQTLGQGPEFLTYFQNEAQLEKSRLLSDRFSAERPKGSFSTLEIQRTEQGDSAMYLCASSAFVGQASYEQYFGPGTRLTVT.